The subject of this entry is one TCR beta chain. The antigen remains unidentified. Mismatch with germline at one junction end may stem from a read error. The sample originates from a study of shared clonotypes between healthy human individuals. Looking at the study overall: Donors had three CD4 naive, three CD4 memory, two CD8 naive and one CD8 memory plate apiece.

TCRdb keeps only in-frame clones here, not all; method: immunoSEQ multiplex PCR. This table holds 760,000 or so clones, just over 95% found once. Notes on the study in general: Read depth was anticipated to influence clonotype sharing among donors.

Germline CDR1 reads MNHEY; CDR2 reads SMNVEV (reference sequence). The CDR3 length is 12 residues. Naive CD8 cells lacked CD45RO, underwent positive selection for CCR7 and left out terminally differentiated effector memory CD45RA+ cells. What was sequenced was naive CD8+ T cells sorted from blood. This clonotype was obtained from a man aged 25 to 40 in good health. The chain employs TRBV27 and TRBJ1-5; no clear D. CDR3 protein: CVGRRSNQPQHF. The DNA for the CDR3 is TGCGTCGGTCGACGTAGCAATCAGCCCCAGCATTTT.